One and the same sample provided the 14 T cell receptor beta chains below, sequenced in a study of memory CD4+ T cells and cytomegalovirus serostatus. Single viable CD3+CD4+CD8-CD45RO+ cells were sorted as the memory CD4+ T cells. The repertoire was sequenced with immunoSEQ multiplex PCR; TCRdb's copy has only in-frame clones and lacks some. The profile covers approximately 49,000 clones, with around four fifths appearing a single time and 0.5% to 0.65% taken by the ten largest. Specimen: memory CD4+ T cells from blood. These receptors were taken from an adult in good health and CMV-seronegative.

The gene calls are TRBV19 and TRBJ2-5, with 12 nucleotides matching TRBD2. There are 16 residues in the CDR3. V was pared by 3 bases and J by 1 base, with 3 bases of the junction left unmatched. Germline V CDR1 and CDR2: LNHDA, SQIVND (reference sequence). In DNA form, the CDR3 reads TGTGCCAGTAGTATGCAACTAGCGGGGGGCCAAGAGACCCAGTACTTC. The encoded protein is CASSMQLAGGQETQYF. Drawing the rest from reference TRBV19 and TRBJ2-5, the complete variable domain is DGGITQSPKYLFRKEGQNVTLSCEQNLNHDAMYWYRQDPGQGLRLIYYSQIVNDFQKGDIAEGYSVSREKKESFPLTVTSAQKNPTAFYLCASSMQLAGGQETQYFGPGTRLLVL.

The gene calls are TRBV6-1 and TRBJ1-4; D gene ambiguous. CDR1 and CDR2 (germline): MNHNS, SASEGT. V lost 3 bases and J 0 bases, leaving 14 bases between the germline ends. This CDR3 is built from 17 residues. This chain's CDR3 is CASSDRARIATNEKLFF. CDR3 bases: TGTGCCAGCAGTGACCGCGCCAGGATTGCAACTAATGAAAAACTGTTTTTT.

In its sample, this clone was seen a few times. The chain links TRBV7-3 to TRBJ2-1, with a weak D call TRBD1 (5 bases). The germline gives CDR1 SGHTA, CDR2 FQGTGA. V was pared by 4 bases and J by 9 bases, with 16 bases between. The CDR3 is 14 amino acids. As DNA, the CDR3 is TGTGCCAGCAGCTCGACAGAGGACCAAGGTGAGCAGTTCTTC. It translates to CASSSTEDQGEQFF.

Worth noting for this clone: Distinct nucleotide sequences in the sample also encode this CDR3. V is TRBV5-1 and J is TRBJ2-2; D gene ambiguous. CDR3 length: 13 amino acids. V lost 2 bases, J lost 5 bases, and 7 bases lay in between. Germline loops: CDR1 SGHRS, CDR2 YFSETQ. In DNA form, the CDR3 reads TGCGCCAGCAGCTTAACGGTGACCGGGGAGCTGTTTTTT. This encodes CASSLTVTGELFF.

The rearrangement uses TRBV29-1 and TRBJ2-3, with D hard to call. With 3 bases removed from V and 3 bases from J, the gap between germline ends came to 13 bases. Germline V gives CDR1 SQVTM, CDR2 ANQGSEA. This CDR3 is built from 14 residues. The CDR3 coding sequence is TGCAGCGTTGACAGGACCCTAGATACAGATACGCAGTATTTT. It codes for CSVDRTLDTDTQYF.

The genes are TRBV7-2 and TRBJ2-3, with 7 bases fitting TRBD1. V shed 5 bases, J shed 3 bases, and the junction held 5 bases outside the gene matches. Per the germline V gene, CDR1 is SGHTA and CDR2 is FQGNSA. The CDR3 is made up of 14 amino acids. CDR3 sequence (DNA): TGTGCCAGCAGCCCGGGACAGCTAACAGATACGCAGTATTTT. Translation: CASSPGQLTDTQYF. The full variable domain, its missing parts supplied by reference TRBV7-2 and TRBJ2-3, is GAGVSQSPSNKVTEKGKDVELRCDPISGHTALYWYRQSLGQGLEFLIYFQGNSAPDKSGLPSDRFSAERTGGSVSTLTIQRTQQEDSAVYLCASSPGQLTDTQYFGPGTRLTVL.

This chain connects TRBV27 to TRBJ2-7; tentative D call: TRBD2 (6 bases). Looked up from germline, CDR1 is MNHEY and CDR2 is SMNVEV (reference sequence). V lost 7 bases, J lost 3 bases, and 16 bases lay in between. This CDR3 spans 14 amino acids. CDR3 nucleotide sequence: TGTGCCAGCAAGGGAGGCACTGGAAACTACGAGCAGTACTTC. This translates into CASKGGTGNYEQYF.

This clone appeared a few times. This chain joins TRBV29-1 and TRBJ1-2; 8 bases are shared with TRBD1. Germline-derived CDR1 and CDR2 are SQVTM and ANQGSEA. This CDR3 region has 12 residues. J gave up 3 bases and V 7 bases, and 4 bases lay outside the gene matches. The CDR3 here is CSAQTGDYGYTF. As DNA, the CDR3 is TGCAGCGCCCAGACAGGGGACTATGGCTACACCTTC.

The V and J genes are TRBV4-2 and TRBJ2-5; 9 positions match TRBD1. The CDR3 covers 17 residues. Germline V lookup: CDR1 LGHNA, CDR2 YNFKEQ. Trimming at V came to 0 bases and at J to 1 base, leaving 6 bases not matched to a gene. Here the CDR3 reads CASSQDGAQGAQETQYF. As DNA, the CDR3 is TGTGCCAGCAGCCAAGACGGCGCACAGGGGGCCCAAGAGACCCAGTACTTC.

This chain uses TRBV30 with TRBJ2-7; possibly TRBD1 for D (6 bases). CDR1 GTSNPN and CDR2 SVGIG come from the germline V gene (reference sequence). V lost 4 bases to trimming and J lost 1 base, with 11 bases between them. The CDR3 is 13 residues long. The CDR3 DNA follows: TGTGCCTGGACCGACAGGATTTCCTACGAGCAGTACTTC. Encoded protein: CAWTDRISYEQYF.

This chain uses TRBV7-9 with TRBJ2-5, with a possible D match to TRBD2 (5 bases). Germline V CDR1 and CDR2: SEHNR, FQNEAQ (reference sequence). The CDR3 totals 15 residues. Trimming left V 4 bases short and J 1 base short, with 13 bases between. CDR3 region: CASSSLGTSQETQYF. The CDR3 region has the DNA TGTGCCAGCAGCTCACTAGGCACCTCCCAAGAGACCCAGTACTTC.

The V gene is TRBV4-2, the J gene TRBJ1-5, with D hard to call. Trimming cost V 3 bases and J 1 base, with 10 bases left between them. The CDR3 contains 15 residues. Germline V gene lookup returns CDR1 LGHNA and CDR2 YNFKEQ. CDR3 loop: CASSQVTESNQPQHF. Here the CDR3 DNA reads TGTGCCAGCAGCCAGGTTACAGAGAGCAATCAGCCCCAGCATTTT.

The rearrangement links TRBV5-1 to TRBJ1-3; the D gene is possibly TRBD1 (5 bases). The CDR3 is 18 residues long. Trimming took 4 bases from V and 0 from J, leaving 20 bases between them. Germline-derived CDR1 and CDR2 are SGHRS and YFSETQ. The CDR3 nucleotides are TGCGCCAGCAGCCCCTTCAGGGATTACCCCCTCTCTGGAAACACCATATATTTT. Translating it yields CASSPFRDYPLSGNTIYF.

This clone has a handful of counts. V is TRBV18 and J is TRBJ1-2; a weak D match, TRBD1 (5 bases). Germline V CDR1 and CDR2: KGHSH, LQKENI. Trimming pared 3 bases from V and 0 bases from J, leaving 8 bases between. The CDR3 is 14 amino acids. CDR3 sequence: CASSPPGPNYGYTF. The CDR3 DNA reads TGTGCCAGCTCACCTCCAGGGCCTAACTATGGCTACACCTTC.